This T cell receptor (beta chain) originates from a study of blood T cell repertoires in COVID-19. Study context: From T cells, B-cell-depleted T cells, or PBMCs came the material, which was cDNA or gDNA.

In the original processing: Reference gene primer amplification gave estimated nucleated cell counts. Assay used: immunoSEQ multiplex PCR; TCRdb lists only in-frame clones, some missing. The V and J calls and clone size were taken over from that table, and D and trimming were inferred from the DNA. This sample has about 150,000 clones, with about 86% found just once. Trimming left V 3 bases short and J 6 bases short, with 9 bases between. In germline, CDR1 is KGHSH, CDR2 LQKENI. The CDR3 length is 12 residues. Cohorts were assigned according to the clinical history that participants reported. Sequencing was carried out using PBMCs or T cells enriched from blood (not recorded which). The chain recombines TRBV18 with TRBJ2-7; D is possibly TRBD2 (5 bases). The TCR originated in a man aged 50 to 60 who had recovered from COVID-19. CDR3 nucleotides: TGTGCCAGCTCACCCGGGGTCTCCGAGCAGTACTTC. Amino acids: CASSPGVSEQYF.